The 15 T cell receptor beta chains listed next were all sequenced from one sample in a study of brain T cells in children with intractable seizures. As for time point: blood from clinic visit 5 months post-surgery; TSC patient then seizure free. The method was immunoSEQ multiplex PCR; TCRdb's version includes in-frame clones alone and lacks a portion of them. The table has about 340,000 clones, 93% seen once. Sequencing was performed on peripheral blood, taken 4 to 6 months after surgery. The receptors were sampled from a boy in the first two years of life with tuberous sclerosis and intractable seizures.

The chain is built from TRBV24-1 and TRBJ2-3, with TRBD2 identical over 8 bases. Trimming took 9 bases from V and 5 from J; bases not matched to a gene: 3. This CDR3 region has 12 residues. Germline CDR1 reads KGHDR; CDR2 reads SFDVKD. The CDR3 DNA follows: TGTGCCACCCGGGGGGGTGGAGATACGCAGTATTTT. This gives the protein CATRGGGDTQYF.

This clone was picked up one time. The J gene is TRBJ1-6, the V gene TRBV19, with D tentatively TRBD1 (5 bases). CDR3 length equals 15 residues. V lost 7 bases and J lost 7, with 17 bases in between. Germline loops: CDR1 LNHDA, CDR2 SQIVND (reference sequence). The CDR3 loop reads CASMSGQAGNSPLHF. CDR3 DNA sequence: TGTGCCAGTATGTCGGGGCAGGCGGGGAATTCACCCCTCCACTTT.

V gene TRBV4-1 combines with J gene TRBJ1-1; D ambiguous. There are 17 residues in the CDR3. With 0 bases removed from V and 7 bases from J, the gap between germline ends came to 21 bases. Germline V gene sequence: CDR1 MGHRA, CDR2 YSYEKL. The CDR3 spells CASSQDPQTGIADEAFF. CDR3 sequence (DNA): TGCGCCAGCAGCCAAGATCCCCAAACCGGGATAGCGGATGAAGCTTTCTTT.

The chain employs TRBV7-9 and TRBJ2-4; D unclear. V lost 5 bases to trimming and J lost 6 bases, with 8 bases between them. CDR3 length: 12 residues. From germline, CDR1 is SEHNR and CDR2 FQNEAQ (reference sequence). DNA of the CDR3: TGTGCCAGCAGCCGCCGGGCAAACATTCAGTACTTC. This codes for CASSRRANIQYF.

The chain is built from TRBV10-3 and TRBJ1-2; 8 positions agree with TRBD1. Germline values: CDR1 ENHRY, CDR2 SYGVKD. This CDR3 region has 15 residues. Trimming at V came to 10 bases and at J to 6 bases, leaving 16 bases not matched to a gene. The chain's CDR3 is CATRPPGQGRNGYTF. The CDR3 DNA reads as TGTGCCACCCGCCCCCCCGGACAGGGAAGGAATGGCTACACCTTC.

This clone was detected only once. The chain employs TRBV7-6 and TRBJ1-4; D perhaps matches TRBD1 (5 bases). V lost 3 bases and J lost 4, with 24 bases in between. The CDR3 runs to 19 residues. Germline V gene lookup returns CDR1 SGHVS and CDR2 FNYEAQ. The CDR3 spells CASSLGVGTPTDDNEKLFF. The CDR3 nucleotides read TGTGCCAGCAGCTTGGGGGTTGGGACCCCCACGGACGATAATGAAAAACTGTTTTTT.

The chain combines TRBV2 with TRBJ1-2; maybe TRBD1 (5 bases). V dropped 7 bases and J dropped 1 base, with 10 bases sitting between them. This CDR3 comprises 13 residues. CDR1 SNHLY and CDR2 FYNNEI come from the germline V gene. CDR3 nucleotide sequence: TGTGCCAGCAATCCCAGGGATAACTATGGCTACACCTTC. Residues: CASNPRDNYGYTF.

Note on this clone: The sample carries other DNA sequences with the same CDR3. This sequence joins TRBV2 and TRBJ2-7; possibly TRBD2 for D (5 bases). V was cut by 3 bases and J by 3 bases, with 9 bases left in between. CDR3 size: 13 residues. CDR1 SNHLY and CDR2 FYNNEI come from the germline V gene. For the CDR3, the DNA is TGTGCCAGCAGTGACACGGGAAGCTACGAGCAGTACTTC. Translation: CASSDTGSYEQYF.

The chain uses TRBV6-5 and TRBJ1-2; maybe TRBD1 (5 bases). This CDR3 comprises 13 residues. V dropped 2 bases and J dropped 8 bases, with 12 bases sitting between them. CDR1 is MNHEY, CDR2 SVGAGI, per germline. The chain's CDR3 is CASSYLQGRGYTF. Written as DNA, the CDR3 is TGTGCCAGCAGTTACCTCCAGGGTCGCGGCTACACCTTC.

This clone came up once. The chain uses TRBV5-1 and TRBJ1-1, with a weak D call TRBD1 (5 bases). CDR1 and CDR2 (germline): SGHRS, YFSETQ. V was pared by 0 bases and J by 5 bases, with 20 bases between. This CDR3 region has 17 residues. CDR3 residues: CASSLAIGEGDKTEAFF. In nucleotides, the CDR3 is TGCGCCAGCAGCTTGGCCATTGGCGAAGGGGATAAGACTGAAGCTTTCTTT.

The chain uses TRBV3-1 (or the pseudogene TRBV3-2) and TRBJ1-4, with TRBD1 as a possible D gene (5 bases). The germline V and J ends were trimmed by 5 bases and 8 bases, with 18 bases remaining between them. There are 15 residues in the CDR3. Germline-derived CDR1 and CDR2 are LGHDT and YNNKEL (reference sequence). DNA of the CDR3: TGTGCCAGCAGCGCAGACCAGGGTTTATCGGAAAAACTGTTTTTT. Its protein product is CASSADQGLSEKLFF.

The rearrangement joins TRBV4-1 to TRBJ1-1; D may be TRBD1 (5 bases). With 4 bases removed from V and 1 base from J, the gap between germline ends came to 13 bases. The CDR3 length is 15 residues. Germline CDR1 MGHRA, CDR2 YSYEKL. The CDR3 protein is CASSPEGRPNTEAFF. DNA of the CDR3: TGCGCCAGCAGCCCCGAGGGACGCCCGAACACTGAAGCTTTCTTT.

The rearrangement joins TRBV2 to TRBJ2-2, with D perhaps matching TRBD1 or TRBD2 (5 bases each). CDR1 is SNHLY and CDR2 is FYNNEI in the germline V gene. Trimming left V 1 base short and J 6 bases short, with 21 bases between. The CDR3 has 18 residues. Here the CDR3 reads CASSEEPTGRMGAGELFF. Written as DNA, the CDR3 is TGTGCCAGCAGTGAAGAGCCAACGGGCCGAATGGGGGCCGGGGAGCTGTTTTTT. The full variable domain, rest sourced from reference TRBV2 and TRBJ2-2, is EPEVTQTPSHQVTQMGQEVILRCVPISNHLYFYWYRQILGQKVEFLVSFYNNEISEKSEIFDDQFSVERPDGSNFTLKIRSTKLEDSAMYFCASSEEPTGRMGAGELFFGEGSRLTVL.

The chain recombines TRBV4-2 with TRBJ2-3; 8 bases line up with TRBD1. V shed 1 base, J shed 3 bases, and the junction held 6 bases outside the gene matches. The V gene's germline CDR1 is LGHNA and CDR2 YNFKEQ. The length of the CDR3 is 16 residues. CDR3 region: CASSQGGDRTTDTQYF. The CDR3 DNA reads TGTGCCAGCAGCCAAGGGGGGGACAGGACTACAGATACGCAGTATTTT.

The V call is TRBV15, the J call TRBJ2-2; a possible D gene is TRBD2 (5 bases). V gave up 3 bases and J gave up 5 bases, with 13 bases separating them. The CDR3 covers 15 residues. CDR1 is LNHNV and CDR2 is YYDKDF in the germline V gene (reference sequence). CDR3 sequence (DNA): TGTGCCACCAGCAGGAGGACCCAGCGGACCGGGGAGCTGTTTTTT. Translated: CATSRRTQRTGELFF.